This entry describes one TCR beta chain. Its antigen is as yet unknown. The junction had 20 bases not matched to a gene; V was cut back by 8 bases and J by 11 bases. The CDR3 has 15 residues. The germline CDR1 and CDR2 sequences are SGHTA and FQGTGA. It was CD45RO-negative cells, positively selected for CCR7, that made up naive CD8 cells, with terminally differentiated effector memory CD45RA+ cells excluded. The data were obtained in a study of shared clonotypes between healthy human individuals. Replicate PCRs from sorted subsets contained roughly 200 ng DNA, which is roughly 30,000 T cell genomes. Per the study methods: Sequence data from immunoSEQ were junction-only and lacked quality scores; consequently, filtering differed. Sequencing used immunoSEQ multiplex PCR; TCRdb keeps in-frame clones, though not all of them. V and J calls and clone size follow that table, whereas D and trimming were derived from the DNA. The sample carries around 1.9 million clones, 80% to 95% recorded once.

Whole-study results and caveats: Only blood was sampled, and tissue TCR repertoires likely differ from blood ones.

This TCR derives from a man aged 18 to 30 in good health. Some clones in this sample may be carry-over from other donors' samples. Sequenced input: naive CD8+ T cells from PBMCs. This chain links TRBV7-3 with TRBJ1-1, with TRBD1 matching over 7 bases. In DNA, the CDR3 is TGTGCCAGCTTTTCGGGATTAAGTTTGACAGGGTCGGCTTTCTTT. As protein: CASFSGLSLTGSAFF.